Listed here are 20 T cell receptor beta chains from one sample, sequenced in a study of blood T cell repertoires in COVID-19. Sequencing used immunoSEQ multiplex PCR; TCRdb keeps in-frame clones, though not all of them. The table has 140,000 to 150,000 clones, about nine tenths seen once. Input material: peripheral blood. All receptors come from a man aged 45-65 years who had recovered from COVID-19.

This chain connects TRBV5-4 to TRBJ2-1; D uncertain. V was trimmed by 0 bases and J by 5 bases, leaving 6 bases between them. Germline V gives CDR1 SGHNT, CDR2 YYREEE (reference sequence). This CDR3 is 13 amino acids long. The CDR3 DNA is TGTGCCAGCAGCTTGGAACAGAACAATGAGCAGTTCTTC. Its protein product is CASSLEQNNEQFF.

This clone was counted a few times. The chain uses TRBV3-1 (or the pseudogene TRBV3-2) and TRBJ1-1; D ambiguous. The germline V and J ends were trimmed by 4 bases and 1 base, with 13 bases remaining between them. This CDR3 has 15 residues. CDR1 LGHDT and CDR2 YNNKEL come from the germline V gene (reference sequence). CDR3 region: CASSPSLGQNTEAFF. As DNA, the CDR3 is TGTGCCAGCAGCCCTAGCTTGGGTCAGAACACTGAAGCTTTCTTT.

V and J are TRBV5-1 and TRBJ2-3; 7 nucleotides agree with TRBD1. After removal of 0 bases from V and 1 base from J, the junction contained 2 bases not matched to a gene. Germline CDR1 is SGHRS and CDR2 is YFSETQ. The CDR3 has 15 amino acids. The CDR3 nucleotides read TGCGCCAGCAGCTTGGAAGGGACAGGCACAGATACGCAGTATTTT. Its translation is CASSLEGTGTDTQYF.

This clone was counted a few times. V and J are TRBV7-2 and TRBJ1-2; D is undetermined. The V end was cut by 7 bases, the J end by 0 bases, with 15 bases between. The CDR3 sequence is 15 residues long. Germline CDR1 reads SGHTA; CDR2 reads FQGNSA. The CDR3, as DNA: TGTGCCAGCATCCAACAGCCGATGGCTAACTATGGCTACACCTTC. It encodes CASIQQPMANYGYTF.

This chain connects TRBV7-2 to TRBJ2-1; 13 positions agree with TRBD2. V lost 5 bases, J lost 9 bases, and 7 bases stayed unmatched. CDR3 length: 15 amino acids. Germline V gene sequence: CDR1 SGHTA, CDR2 FQGNSA. The CDR3 region has the DNA TGTGCCAGCAGCCTACGGACTAGCGGGGGCCCTGAGCAGTTCTTC. Encoded protein: CASSLRTSGGPEQFF.

The V and J genes are TRBV7-2 and TRBJ2-2, with D perhaps matching TRBD1 (6 bases). The CDR3 runs 15 residues. The germline V gene encodes CDR1 SGHTA and CDR2 FQGNSA. The V gene lost 1 base and the J gene lost 6 bases, with 12 bases spanning the gap. The chain's CDR3 is CASSLVSQGSGELFF. The CDR3 DNA is TGTGCCAGCAGCTTAGTTTCTCAGGGGTCCGGGGAGCTGTTTTTT.

V and J are TRBV12-3 or TRBV12-4 and TRBJ1-1; D is ambiguous. The CDR3 contains 13 residues. Trimming pared 3 bases from V and 0 bases from J, leaving 5 bases between. The DNA of the CDR3 is TGTGCCAGCAGTTTGAGGATGAACACTGAAGCTTTCTTT. Protein sequence: CASSLRMNTEAFF.

The chain couples TRBV7-9 to TRBJ1-2; D unresolved. This CDR3 comprises 14 residues. Germline values: CDR1 SEHNR, CDR2 FQNEAQ (reference sequence). V was pared by 2 bases and J by 4 bases, with 11 bases between. In DNA, the CDR3 is TGTGCCAGCAGCTTACGTGCGGGTGGCTATGGCTACACCTTC. Its translation is CASSLRAGGYGYTF.

The chain uses TRBV7-2 and TRBJ2-3; D is undetermined. V lost 3 bases to trimming and J lost 1 base, with 8 bases between them. Germline loops: CDR1 SGHTA, CDR2 FQGNSA. The CDR3 has 14 residues. CDR3 region: CASSFRFRTDTQYF. The CDR3, as DNA: TGTGCCAGCAGCTTCCGGTTTCGCACAGATACGCAGTATTTT.

This chain links TRBV27 with TRBJ2-2, with D tentatively TRBD1 (6 bases). The length of the CDR3 is 14 residues. The germline V gene has CDR1 MNHEY and CDR2 SMNVEV (reference sequence). V was cut by 5 bases and J by 4 bases, with 11 bases left in between. CDR3 bases: TGTGCCAGCAGTATCACAGGGTCCACCGGGGAGCTGTTTTTT. Its protein product is CASSITGSTGELFF.

The J gene is TRBJ2-7, the V gene TRBV7-2; the match to TRBD2 covers 11 bases. The CDR3 runs to 18 residues. After removal of 1 base from V and 2 bases from J, the junction contained 10 bases not matched to a gene. Germline V gene sequence: CDR1 SGHTA, CDR2 FQGNSA. The CDR3 spells CASSLVGGASGGPYEQYF. The CDR3 region has the DNA TGTGCCAGCAGCTTAGTCGGTGGAGCTAGCGGGGGGCCCTACGAGCAGTACTTC. Full variable domain (rest looked up from reference TRBV7-2 and TRBJ2-7): GAGVSQSPSNKVTEKGKDVELRCDPISGHTALYWYRQSLGQGLEFLIYFQGNSAPDKSGLPSDRFSAERTGGSVSTLTIQRTQQEDSAVYLCASSLVGGASGGPYEQYFGPGTRLTVT.

The chain couples TRBV5-1 to TRBJ1-1; a weak D match, TRBD1 (5 bases). Germline loops: CDR1 SGHRS, CDR2 YFSETQ. The CDR3 loop spans 14 amino acids. The V end was cut by 1 base, the J end by 7 bases, with 14 bases between. The CDR3 loop is CASSLSGGVGEAFF. Written as DNA, the CDR3 is TGCGCCAGCAGCTTGTCCGGGGGGGTTGGTGAAGCTTTCTTT.

This clone is a singleton in its sample. CDR3 sequence (DNA): TGTGCCAGCAGCTACCGGCTAGCGGGGGGCCAGGGTGAGCAGTTCTTC. Translation gives CASSYRLAGGQGEQFF. J is TRBJ2-1 and V is TRBV11-3, with 11 bases lining up with TRBD2. The germline gives CDR1 SGHNT, CDR2 YENEEA. With V trimmed by 4 bases and J by 9 bases, 11 bases remained unmatched. This CDR3 comprises 16 residues.

The rearrangement links TRBV19 to TRBJ2-5; 10 bases are a match to TRBD1. Germline loops: CDR1 LNHDA, CDR2 SQIVND (reference sequence). The CDR3 runs to 14 residues. J gave up 5 bases and V 9 bases, and 9 bases lay outside the gene matches. In nucleotides, the CDR3 is TGTGCCAGCGGGATGGGACAGGGGTGGGAGACCCAGTACTTC. Its translation is CASGMGQGWETQYF.

The chain recombines TRBV18 with TRBJ1-1; D is uncertain. The CDR3 is 15 residues long. Germline CDR1 and CDR2: KGHSH and LQKENI. V lost 0 bases and J lost 0, with 8 bases in between. The CDR3: CASSPPGSLNTEAFF. The CDR3 DNA sequence: TGTGCCAGCTCACCACCGGGCAGCCTGAACACTGAAGCTTTCTTT.

The chain carries TRBV6-2 or TRBV6-3 and TRBJ2-1; tentatively, D is TRBD2 (6 bases). The V and J ends lost 4 bases and 10 bases respectively, with 20 bases between them. Germline assignment: CDR1 MNHEY and CDR2 SVGEGT. The CDR3 loop spans 15 amino acids. For the CDR3, the DNA is TGTGCCAGCAGTTTACCGGGACTCCAACGGGTGGAGCAGTTCTTC. This sequence encodes CASSLPGLQRVEQFF.

DNA for the CDR3: TGTGCCAGCAGCTCGGGACAGGGTTCAACTAATGAAAAACTGTTTTTT. This sequence encodes CASSSGQGSTNEKLFF. This chain links TRBV5-8 with TRBJ1-4; 9 bases line up with TRBD1. The length of the CDR3 is 16 residues. Losses at the gene ends were 3 bases for V and 0 bases for J; bases not matched to a gene: 3. Germline V gives CDR1 SGHTS, CDR2 YDEGEE.

The V gene is TRBV5-1, the J gene TRBJ2-1; D remains ambiguous. Germline assignment: CDR1 SGHRS and CDR2 YFSETQ. There are 16 residues in the CDR3. V gave up 3 bases and J gave up 2 bases, with 15 bases separating them. The CDR3 bases are TGCGCCAGCAGCTCCACAACCATCAAAACCTACAATGAGCAGTTCTTC. Translating gives CASSSTTIKTYNEQFF.

The rearrangement uses TRBV30 and TRBJ2-7; tentatively, D is TRBD1 (5 bases). Trimming pared 5 bases from V and 0 bases from J, leaving 14 bases between. The CDR3 spans 14 residues. Germline assignment: CDR1 GTSNPN and CDR2 SVGIG (reference sequence). The CDR3 DNA sequence: TGTGCCTGGGGTGGGGCAGGAAGCTCCTACGAGCAGTACTTC. Its translation: CAWGGAGSSYEQYF.

The chain is built from TRBV19 and TRBJ2-3, with D possibly TRBD2 on 6 matching bases. The length of the CDR3 is 15 residues. V lost 0 bases and J lost 2, with 9 bases in between. From germline, CDR1 is LNHDA and CDR2 SQIVND (reference sequence). Here the CDR3 DNA reads TGTGCCAGTAGTATAGAGGGGGGTTACACAGATACGCAGTATTTT. Amino acid sequence: CASSIEGGYTDTQYF.